Presented here are 9 T cell receptor beta chains from one specimen sequenced in a study of T-cell reconstitution after alpha-beta-depleted transplantation in children. Library preparation (for TCRbeta) was performed with unique molecular identifiers. Each CDR3 protein gets one entry after TCRdb re-called the PCR reads with MiXCR. This sample has around 600,000 distinct CDR3 sequences; about 15% occur once, and the top ten carry 0.8% to 1.1%. This material consisted of PBMCs from the stem cell graft donor, taken from the stem cell graft. The source is a human donor who donated a stem cell graft to a child with acute myeloid leukemia.

The table lists this clonotype with a few counts. The J gene is TRBJ2-7, the V gene TRBV4-3; TRBD1 matches 8 bases. Per germline, CDR1 LGHNA and CDR2 YSLEER. CDR3 length: 17 residues. The ends lost 4 bases at V and 3 bases at J; junction bases unmatched: 14. In DNA, the CDR3 is TGCGCCAGCAGCCCCTCTACGGGGGACAGGTGGGACTACGAGCAGTACTTC. Translated, it gives CASSPSTGDRWDYEQYF.

This clonotype occurred a few times. The rearrangement joins TRBV15 to TRBJ2-3; possible D gene TRBD1, 5 bases. Per the germline V gene, CDR1 is LNHNV and CDR2 is YYDKDF (reference sequence). This CDR3 spans 14 amino acids. Trimming left V 3 bases short and J 2 bases short, with 9 bases between. CDR3: CATSRRQYTDTQYF. The CDR3 DNA sequence: TGTGCCACCAGCAGGAGACAGTACACAGATACGCAGTATTTT.

This clonotype was picked up many times. V is TRBV20-1 and J is TRBJ1-5; 7 bases align to TRBD1. Trimming cost V 5 bases and J 3 bases; bases outside gene matches: 4. CDR3 length: 13 residues. The germline V gene encodes CDR1 DFQATT and CDR2 SNEGSKA (reference sequence). In DNA form, the CDR3 reads TGCAGTGCTCGGGGGACAGCCAATCAGCCCCAGCATTTT. Protein: CSARGTANQPQHF.

This clonotype was seen a handful of times. The rearrangement joins TRBV6-5 to TRBJ1-1; the D is unclear. This CDR3 is built from 12 residues. Trimming left V 6 bases short and J 6 bases short, with 11 bases between. Germline assignment: CDR1 MNHEY and CDR2 SVGAGI. CDR3: CASSPRASEAFF. CDR3 in DNA: TGTGCCAGCAGCCCCCGGGCCTCTGAAGCTTTCTTT.

This chain connects TRBV7-2 to TRBJ2-5; 8 bases are shared with TRBD2. CDR3 length: 15 residues. Trimming at V came to 6 bases and at J to 5 bases, leaving 11 bases not matched to a gene. CDR1 and CDR2 (germline): SGHTA, FQGNSA. In DNA form, the CDR3 reads TGTGCCAGCAGTTTACGGGGGGGCGGGATGGAGACCCAGTACTTC. This gives the protein CASSLRGGGMETQYF. Drawing the rest from reference TRBV7-2 and TRBJ2-5, the complete variable domain is GAGVSQSPSNKVTEKGKDVELRCDPISGHTALYWYRQSLGQGLEFLIYFQGNSAPDKSGLPSDRFSAERTGGSVSTLTIQRTQQEDSAVYLCASSLRGGGMETQYFGPGTRLLVL.

The J gene is TRBJ1-6, the V gene TRBV10-2; a weak D match, TRBD1 (5 bases). V was shortened by 7 bases and J by 7 bases, with 11 bases between the two germline ends. The CDR3 is 13 residues long. Per germline, CDR1 WSHSY and CDR2 SAAADI. CDR3 coding DNA: TGCGCCAGCACCGGGACGGAGAATTCACCCCTCCACTTT. Translation: CASTGTENSPLHF.

The chain couples TRBV10-2 to TRBJ2-7, with D possibly called TRBD1 or TRBD2 (6 bases each). Germline CDR1 WSHSY, CDR2 SAAADI. The CDR3 spans 16 residues. Between the trimmed V and J ends, which lost 0 bases and 2 bases, there was a span of 14 bases. The CDR3 DNA is TGCGCCAGCAGTGAGTCGCCGGGGGCTGCTCCCTACGAGCAGTACGTC. The encoded protein is CASSESPGAAPYEQYV.

This clonotype has ten or more counts. The V gene is TRBV20-1, the J gene TRBJ1-5, with D possibly matching TRBD1 (6 bases). This CDR3 has 13 amino acids. V dropped 3 bases and J dropped 6 bases, with 12 bases sitting between them. Per the germline V gene, CDR1 is DFQATT and CDR2 is SNEGSKA (reference sequence). For the CDR3, the DNA is TGCAGTGCTAGTTTCGGGGGCCGTCAGCCCCAGCATTTT. It is translated as CSASFGGRQPQHF.

This clonotype has at least ten counts. This chain links TRBV5-1 with TRBJ2-7, with D tentatively TRBD1 (5 bases). The CDR3 runs 15 residues. Deletions cut 0 bases from V and 4 bases from J, with 14 bases between. The germline CDR1 and CDR2 sequences are SGHRS and YFSETQ. CDR3 region: CASSLVPGFRYEQYF. The CDR3 bases are TGCGCCAGCAGCTTGGTCCCAGGGTTTAGGTACGAGCAGTACTTC.